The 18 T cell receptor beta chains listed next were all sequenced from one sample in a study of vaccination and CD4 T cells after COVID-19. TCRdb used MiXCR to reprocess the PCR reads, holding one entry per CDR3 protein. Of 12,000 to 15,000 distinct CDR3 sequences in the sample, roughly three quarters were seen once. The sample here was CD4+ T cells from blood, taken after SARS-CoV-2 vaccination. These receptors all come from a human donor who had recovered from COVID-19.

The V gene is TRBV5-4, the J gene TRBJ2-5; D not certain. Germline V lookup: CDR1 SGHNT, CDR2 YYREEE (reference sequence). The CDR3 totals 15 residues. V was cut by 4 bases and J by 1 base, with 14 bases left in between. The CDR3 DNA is TGTGCCAGCAGCCCAAAGATTCCGGGCCAAGAGACCCAGTACTTC. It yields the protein CASSPKIPGQETQYF.

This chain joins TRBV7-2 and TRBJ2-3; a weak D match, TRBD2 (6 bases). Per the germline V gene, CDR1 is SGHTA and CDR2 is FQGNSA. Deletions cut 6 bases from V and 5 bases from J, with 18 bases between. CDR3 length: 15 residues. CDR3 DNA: TGTGCCAGCAGTGGTAGTGTTGCCGGGGGAGATACGCAGTATTTT. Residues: CASSGSVAGGDTQYF.

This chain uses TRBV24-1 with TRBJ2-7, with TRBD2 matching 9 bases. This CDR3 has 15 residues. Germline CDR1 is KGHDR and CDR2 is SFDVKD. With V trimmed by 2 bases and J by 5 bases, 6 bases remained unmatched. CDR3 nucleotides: TGTGCCACCAGTGATTACGGCGGGGGGGTCAACGAGCAGTACTTC. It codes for CATSDYGGGVNEQYF.

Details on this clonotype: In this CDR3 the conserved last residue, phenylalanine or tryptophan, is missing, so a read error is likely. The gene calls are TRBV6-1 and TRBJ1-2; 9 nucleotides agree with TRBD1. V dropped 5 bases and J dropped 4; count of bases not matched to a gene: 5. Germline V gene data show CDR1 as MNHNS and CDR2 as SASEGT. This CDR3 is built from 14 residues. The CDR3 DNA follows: TGTGCCAGCAGTCTAGGACAGGGGATCTATGGCTACACCCTC. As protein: CASSLGQGIYGYTL.

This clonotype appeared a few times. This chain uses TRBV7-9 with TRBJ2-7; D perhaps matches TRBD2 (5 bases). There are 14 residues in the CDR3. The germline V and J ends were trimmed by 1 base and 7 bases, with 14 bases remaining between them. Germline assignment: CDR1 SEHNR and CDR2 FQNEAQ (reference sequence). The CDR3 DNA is TGTGCCAGCAGCTTAGATGGGAGCCTGGTGGAGCAGTACTTC. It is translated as CASSLDGSLVEQYF. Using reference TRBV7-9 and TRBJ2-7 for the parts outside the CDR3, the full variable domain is DTGVSQNPRHKITKRGQNVTFRCDPISEHNRLYWYRQTLGQGPEFLTYFQNEAQLEKSRLLSDRFSAERPKGSFSTLEIQRTEQGDSAMYLCASSLDGSLVEQYFGPGTRLTVT.

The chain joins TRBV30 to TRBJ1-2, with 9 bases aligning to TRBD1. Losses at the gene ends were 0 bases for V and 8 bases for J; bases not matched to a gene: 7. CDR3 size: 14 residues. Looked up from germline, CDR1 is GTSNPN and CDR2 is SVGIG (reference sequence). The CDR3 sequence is CAWSVGQGLRGYTF. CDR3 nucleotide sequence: TGTGCCTGGAGTGTAGGACAGGGGTTGAGGGGCTACACCTTC.

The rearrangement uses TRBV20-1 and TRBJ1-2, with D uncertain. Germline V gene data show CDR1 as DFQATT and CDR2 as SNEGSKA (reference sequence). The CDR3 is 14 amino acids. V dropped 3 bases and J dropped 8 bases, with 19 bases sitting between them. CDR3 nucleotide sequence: TGCAGTGCTAGGGAGACCTCACGGGCCGGGGGCTACACCTTC. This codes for CSARETSRAGGYTF.

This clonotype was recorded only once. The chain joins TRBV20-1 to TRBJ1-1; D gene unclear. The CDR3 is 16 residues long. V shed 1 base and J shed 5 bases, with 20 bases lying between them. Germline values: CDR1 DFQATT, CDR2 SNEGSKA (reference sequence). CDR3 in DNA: TGCAGTGCTAGAGTAGGTCGTAGGGCAGTACGGACTGAAGCTTTCTTT. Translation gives CSARVGRRAVRTEAFF.

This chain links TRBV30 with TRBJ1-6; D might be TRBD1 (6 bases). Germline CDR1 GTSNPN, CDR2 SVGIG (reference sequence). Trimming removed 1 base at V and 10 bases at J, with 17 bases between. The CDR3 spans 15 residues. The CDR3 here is CAWSASYQGSSPLHF. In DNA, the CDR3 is TGTGCCTGGAGTGCCTCTTACCAGGGGTCCTCACCCCTCCACTTT. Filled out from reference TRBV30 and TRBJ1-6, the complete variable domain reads SQTIHQWPATLVQPVGSPLSLECTVEGTSNPNLYWYRQAAGRGLQLLFYSVGIGQISSEVPQNLSASRPQDRQFILSSKKLLLSDSGFYLCAWSASYQGSSPLHFGNGTRLTVT.

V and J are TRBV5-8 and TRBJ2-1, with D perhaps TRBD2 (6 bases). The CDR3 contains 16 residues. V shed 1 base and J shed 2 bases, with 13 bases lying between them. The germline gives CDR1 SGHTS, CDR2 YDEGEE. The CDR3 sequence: CASSLSPTGAYNEQFF. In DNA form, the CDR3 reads TGTGCCAGCAGCTTGTCCCCAACGGGGGCCTACAATGAGCAGTTCTTC.

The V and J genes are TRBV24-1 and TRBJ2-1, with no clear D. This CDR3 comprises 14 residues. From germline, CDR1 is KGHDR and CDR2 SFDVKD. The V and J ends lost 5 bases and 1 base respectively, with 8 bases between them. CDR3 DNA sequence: TGTGCCACCAGTGGCCGATGGTCCTACAATGAGCAGTTCTTC. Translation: CATSGRWSYNEQFF.

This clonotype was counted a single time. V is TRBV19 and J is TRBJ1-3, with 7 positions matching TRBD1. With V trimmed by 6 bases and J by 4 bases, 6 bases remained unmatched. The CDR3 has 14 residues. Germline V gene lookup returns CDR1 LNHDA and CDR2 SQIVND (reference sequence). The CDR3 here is CASRLQGSGNTIYF. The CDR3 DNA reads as TGTGCCAGTAGACTACAGGGGTCGGGAAACACCATATATTTT.

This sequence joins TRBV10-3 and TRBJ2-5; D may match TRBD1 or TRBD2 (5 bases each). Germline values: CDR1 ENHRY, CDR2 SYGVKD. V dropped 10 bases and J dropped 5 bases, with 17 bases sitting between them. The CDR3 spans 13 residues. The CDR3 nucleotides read TGTGCCAGGTGGGGGAGAGGTTTGGAGACCCAGTACTTC. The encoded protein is CARWGRGLETQYF.

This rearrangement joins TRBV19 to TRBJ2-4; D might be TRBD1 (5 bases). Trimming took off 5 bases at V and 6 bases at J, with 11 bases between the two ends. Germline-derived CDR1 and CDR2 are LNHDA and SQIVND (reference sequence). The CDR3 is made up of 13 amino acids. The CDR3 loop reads CASSPDQGNIQYF. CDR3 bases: TGTGCCAGTAGTCCCGACCAGGGAAACATTCAGTACTTC.

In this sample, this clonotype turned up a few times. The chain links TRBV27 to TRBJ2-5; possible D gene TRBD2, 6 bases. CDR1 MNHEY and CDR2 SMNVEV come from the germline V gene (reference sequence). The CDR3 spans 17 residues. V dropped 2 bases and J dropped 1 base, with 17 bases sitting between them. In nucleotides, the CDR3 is TGTGCCAGCAGTTTACGACTTAGGAGGGGACGCCAAGAGACCCAGTACTTC. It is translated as CASSLRLRRGRQETQYF.

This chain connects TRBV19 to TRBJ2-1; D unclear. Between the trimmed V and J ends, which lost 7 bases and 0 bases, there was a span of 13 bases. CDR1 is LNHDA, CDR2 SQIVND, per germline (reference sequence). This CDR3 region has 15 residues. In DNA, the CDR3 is TGTGCCAGTACCCAGGACGAGAGCTCCTACAATGAGCAGTTCTTC. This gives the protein CASTQDESSYNEQFF.

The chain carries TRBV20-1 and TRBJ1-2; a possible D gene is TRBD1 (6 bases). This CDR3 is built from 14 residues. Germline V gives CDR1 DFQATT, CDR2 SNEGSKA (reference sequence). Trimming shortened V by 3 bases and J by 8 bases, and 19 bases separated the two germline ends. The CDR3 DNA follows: TGCAGTGCTAGTGGGGGGGGGCCCTTGGACGGCTACACCTTC. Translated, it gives CSASGGGPLDGYTF.

CDR3 DNA sequence: TGTGCCATCAGTGAGTCTGGACAAGAACTATCGGGTTTCTTT. This gives the protein CAISESGQELSGFF. The chain carries TRBV10-3 and TRBJ1-1, with D perhaps matching TRBD1 (5 bases). The CDR3 totals 14 residues. CDR1 ENHRY and CDR2 SYGVKD come from the germline V gene. Trimming removed 0 bases at V and 13 bases at J, with 18 bases between.